This TCR beta chain is drawn from a study of shared clonotypes between healthy human individuals. The length of the CDR3 is 10 residues. CDR1 is GTSNPN, CDR2 SVGIG, per germline (reference sequence). V was pared by 1 base and J by 10 bases, with 8 bases between. The table lists this clone with a few counts. What it recognizes is unknown. The naive CD8 fraction comprised CD45RO-negative cells positively selected for CCR7 and excluded terminally differentiated effector memory CD45RA+ cells. Regarding the study as a whole: Non-shared clonotypes had lower generation probabilities than those shared by all four donors. Few donors limited the genetic and exposure-history diversity represented.

Assay execution took place at the deep level. How the authors handled the data: ImmunoSEQ sequences covered only the junction and lacked quality scores; filtering therefore differed. Profiled with immunoSEQ multiplex PCR; TCRdb holds only in-frame clones, not every one. The DNA was the basis for D and trimming; V, J and clone size are from that table. The table records about 800,000 clones, about 96% of them present only once. V is TRBV30 and J is TRBJ2-7; no clear D. The clonotype originates from a man between 25 and 39 years old in good health. The specimen was naive CD8+ T cells sorted from blood. CDR3 bases: TGTGCCTGGAGTGGCCCCTCACAGTACTTC. It specifies CAWSGPSQYF.